The rows below give T cell receptor beta chains drawn from one sample of a study of blood T cell repertoires in COVID-19. Using immunoSEQ multiplex PCR, the repertoire was profiled, and TCRdb retains in-frame clones only, with some absent. The sample records some 130,000 clones, approximately 80% being singletons. Sequenced: peripheral blood. The receptors derive from an elderly woman with acute or convalescent COVID-19. Each CDR3 is given with its conserved first and last residue. A D gene is named only where the DNA matches it firmly. Rows may omit the clone size; those that give it use once, few, many or a size class.

v_gene	abundance	d_gene	j_gene	CDR3aa	CDR3nt
TRBV7-2	.	TRBD1	TRBJ2-5	CASSLRPGQRQETQYF	TGTGCCAGCAGCCTTAGACCGGGACAGAGACAAGAGACCCAGTACTTC
TRBV6-5	.	.	TRBJ1-1	CASSREGSTEAFF	TGTGCCAGCAGTCGAGAGGGATCCACTGAAGCTTTCTTT
TRBV27	.	TRBD2	TRBJ2-7	CASSSLGLADNSYEQYF	TGTGCCAGCAGTTCCCTCGGACTAGCGGATAACTCCTACGAGCAGTACTTC
TRBV4-3	.	.	TRBJ2-3	CASSQDRSADTQYF	TGCGCCAGCAGCCAAGACAGGTCTGCAGATACGCAGTATTTT
TRBV7-6	.	TRBD2	TRBJ2-2	CASSLAGTSGGSNTGELFF	TGTGCCAGCAGCTTAGCGGGAACTAGCGGGGGGAGTAACACCGGGGAGCTGTTTTTT
TRBV24-1	.	.	TRBJ1-2	CATSDSGYGYTF	TGTGCCACCAGTGATTCAGGGTATGGCTACACCTTC
TRBV5-1	.	TRBD2	TRBJ2-5	CASSLGTSGRLETQYF	TGCGCCAGCAGCTTGGGGACTAGCGGGAGGCTTGAGACCCAGTACTTC
TRBV28	.	.	TRBJ1-3	CASSLTPSSGNTIYF	TGTGCCAGCAGTCTCACTCCGAGCTCTGGAAACACCATATATTTT
TRBV3-1/TRBV3-2	.	.	TRBJ1-2	CASSRFPQQGYGYGYTF	TGTGCCAGCAGCCGCTTCCCCCAGCAGGGTTACGGCTATGGCTACACCTTC
TRBV4-1	many	TRBD2	TRBJ2-3	CASSLSPLSGMRSDTQYF	TGCGCCAGCAGCCTGTCACCCCTTAGCGGGATGAGGTCAGATACGCAGTATTTT
TRBV11-1	.	.	TRBJ2-1	CASSLEPSINEQFF	TGTGCCAGCAGCTTAGAGCCTAGCATCAATGAGCAGTTCTTC
TRBV4-1	.	.	TRBJ1-2	CASSMTRDFNYGYTF	TGCGCCAGCAGCATGACCCGGGATTTCAACTATGGCTACACCTTC
TRBV19	.	TRBD2	TRBJ2-3	CASKELAGPQNTDTQYF	TGTGCCAGTAAGGAACTAGCGGGCCCTCAGAACACAGATACGCAGTATTTT
TRBV4-3	once	TRBD2	TRBJ2-1	CASSPRLAGGYNEQFF	TGCGCCAGCAGCCCCAGACTAGCGGGGGGCTACAATGAGCAGTTCTTC
TRBV11-2	.	TRBD2	TRBJ2-7	CASSLLAGGPYEQYF	TGTGCCAGCAGCTTACTAGCGGGAGGGCCTTACGAGCAGTACTTC
TRBV5-4	few	TRBD1	TRBJ1-1	CASSLGDRDTEAFF	TGTGCCAGCAGCTTGGGGGACAGGGACACTGAAGCTTTCTTT
TRBV6-2/TRBV6-3	.	.	TRBJ2-2	CASSYREGGLVF	TGTGCCAGCAGTTACCGTGAGGGAGGACTCGTTTTT
TRBV4-2	few	TRBD1	TRBJ2-3	CASSQGTGGLFFTDTQYF	TGTGCCAGCAGCCAGGGGACAGGGGGCTTATTTTTCACAGATACGCAGTATTTT
TRBV3-1/TRBV3-2	.	TRBD2	TRBJ2-3	CASSRRIAGGLDTQYF	TGTGCCAGCAGCCGAAGAATAGCGGGGGGGCTTGATACGCAGTATTTT
TRBV2	.	.	TRBJ2-2	CASSVSGTGELFF	TGTGCCAGCAGTGTTTCGGGTACCGGGGAGCTGTTTTTT
TRBV28	few	.	TRBJ1-1	CASLLGGGGRSTEAFF	TGTGCCAGCCTCCTGGGAGGGGGTGGTCGATCCACTGAAGCTTTCTTT
TRBV5-1	.	.	TRBJ2-1	CASSREGEGNEQFF	TGCGCCAGCAGCCGCGAGGGGGAGGGTAATGAGCAGTTCTTC
TRBV28	.	.	TRBJ2-6	CASSLEQRAFGANVLTF	TGTGCCAGCAGTTTGGAACAGCGGGCTTTCGGGGCCAACGTCCTGACTTTC
TRBV3-1/TRBV3-2	.	TRBD1	TRBJ1-1	CASSPFDRGGTEAFF	TGTGCCAGCAGCCCGTTCGACAGGGGAGGAACTGAAGCTTTCTTT
TRBV11-2	.	TRBD1	TRBJ1-1	CASSFRGHNTEAFF	TGTGCCAGCAGCTTCAGGGGGCATAACACTGAAGCTTTCTTT
TRBV11-1	.	.	TRBJ2-1	CASSLEPVSYNEQFF	TGTGCCAGCAGCTTAGAACCAGTCTCCTACAATGAGCAGTTCTTC
TRBV19	.	TRBD2	TRBJ2-3	CASSGTGWTSGGSSTDTQYF	TGTGCCAGTAGTGGGACAGGGTGGACTAGCGGGGGATCTAGCACAGATACGCAGTATTTT
TRBV7-2	.	.	TRBJ1-6	CASSLFPENSPLHF	TGTGCCAGCAGCTTATTCCCGGAGAATTCACCCCTCCACTTT
TRBV4-1	.	TRBD1	TRBJ1-1	CASSQDRQGTEAFF	TGCGCCAGCAGCCAGGACAGACAGGGCACTGAAGCTTTCTTT
TRBV7-2	once	TRBD1	TRBJ2-3	CASRSPGQATDTQYF	TGTGCCAGCAGGTCCCCGGGACAGGCCACAGATACGCAGTATTTT
TRBV30	.	TRBD1	TRBJ2-3	CAWSGQGRQYF	TGTGCCTGGAGTGGACAGGGCCGGCAGTATTTT
TRBV5-1	.	TRBD1	TRBJ2-2	CASSLQGSTGELFF	TGCGCCAGCAGCTTACAGGGGTCCACCGGGGAGCTGTTTTTT
TRBV19	.	.	TRBJ2-1	CASSIRSGVYEQFF	TGTGCCAGTAGTATTAGATCAGGGGTCTATGAGCAGTTCTTC
TRBV4-2	.	.	TRBJ2-1	CASSHPLASSYNEQFF	TGTGCCAGCAGCCACCCACTAGCCTCCTCCTACAATGAGCAGTTCTTC
TRBV29-1	.	.	TRBJ2-2	CSVAGTGELFF	TGCAGCGTGGCCGGGACCGGGGAGCTGTTTTTT
TRBV5-1	.	TRBD1	TRBJ2-7	CASSITGGSSYEQYF	TGCGCCAGCAGCATTACAGGGGGCAGCTCCTACGAGCAGTACTTC
TRBV5-1	.	.	TRBJ1-1	CASSSDSTNTEAFF	TGCGCCAGCAGCTCGGACAGTACAAACACTGAAGCTTTCTTT
TRBV2	.	.	TRBJ2-7	CASTAVSYEQYF	TGTGCCAGCACGGCGGTCTCCTACGAGCAGTACTTC
TRBV5-1	once	.	TRBJ2-7	CASRNGQVGFEQYF	TGCGCCAGCAGAAATGGGCAGGTCGGATTCGAGCAGTACTTC
TRBV7-2	few	.	TRBJ1-1	CASSLELVF	TGTGCCAGCAGCTTAGAACTGGTCTTT
TRBV29-1	.	TRBD1	TRBJ2-7	CSVRQGINSYEQYF	TGCAGCGTGCGACAGGGCATCAACTCCTACGAGCAGTACTTC
TRBV29-1	.	.	TRBJ2-1	CSVEEVLGGVYLSSYNEQFF	TGCAGCGTTGAAGAGGTACTGGGCGGGGTTTACCTAAGCTCCTACAATGAGCAGTTCTTC
TRBV28	few	.	TRBJ2-5	CASSFIGEGWDGETQYF	TGTGCCAGCAGTTTCATCGGCGAGGGATGGGATGGGGAGACCCAGTACTTC
TRBV23-1	.	TRBD2	TRBJ2-7	CASLNISGAFQYF	TGCGCCAGCTTAAATATTAGCGGGGCTTTTCAGTACTTC
TRBV30	.	TRBD1	TRBJ2-5	CAWDRDRAQETQYF	TGTGCCTGGGACAGGGACAGAGCCCAAGAGACCCAGTACTTC
TRBV2	.	.	TRBJ1-1	CASSTQGNTEAFF	TGTGCCAGCAGCACCCAGGGAAACACTGAAGCTTTCTTT
TRBV5-1	.	.	TRBJ2-1	CASSVTLAFISSYNEQFF	TGCGCCAGCAGCGTAACTCTAGCCTTTATTAGCTCCTACAATGAGCAGTTCTTC
TRBV21-1	.	.	TRBJ1-3	CASPLGSGGLGNTIYF	TGTGCCAGCCCCTTAGGGAGTGGAGGACTTGGAAACACCATATATTTT
TRBV7-8	.	.	TRBJ1-5	CASSLDRDIQHF	TGTGCCAGCAGCTTGGACCGGGATATCCAGCATTTT
TRBV7-2	.	.	TRBJ1-2	CASSLETTGYGYTF	TGTGCCAGCAGCTTAGAAACGACAGGCTATGGCTACACCTTC
TRBV18	once	TRBD2	TRBJ2-5	CASSGLAGVQETQYF	TGTGCCAGCTCCGGACTAGCGGGAGTTCAAGAGACCCAGTACTTC
TRBV28	few	TRBD1	TRBJ2-1	CASSLRQGAVLF	TGTGCCAGCAGTTTGCGACAGGGGGCCGTCCTCTTC